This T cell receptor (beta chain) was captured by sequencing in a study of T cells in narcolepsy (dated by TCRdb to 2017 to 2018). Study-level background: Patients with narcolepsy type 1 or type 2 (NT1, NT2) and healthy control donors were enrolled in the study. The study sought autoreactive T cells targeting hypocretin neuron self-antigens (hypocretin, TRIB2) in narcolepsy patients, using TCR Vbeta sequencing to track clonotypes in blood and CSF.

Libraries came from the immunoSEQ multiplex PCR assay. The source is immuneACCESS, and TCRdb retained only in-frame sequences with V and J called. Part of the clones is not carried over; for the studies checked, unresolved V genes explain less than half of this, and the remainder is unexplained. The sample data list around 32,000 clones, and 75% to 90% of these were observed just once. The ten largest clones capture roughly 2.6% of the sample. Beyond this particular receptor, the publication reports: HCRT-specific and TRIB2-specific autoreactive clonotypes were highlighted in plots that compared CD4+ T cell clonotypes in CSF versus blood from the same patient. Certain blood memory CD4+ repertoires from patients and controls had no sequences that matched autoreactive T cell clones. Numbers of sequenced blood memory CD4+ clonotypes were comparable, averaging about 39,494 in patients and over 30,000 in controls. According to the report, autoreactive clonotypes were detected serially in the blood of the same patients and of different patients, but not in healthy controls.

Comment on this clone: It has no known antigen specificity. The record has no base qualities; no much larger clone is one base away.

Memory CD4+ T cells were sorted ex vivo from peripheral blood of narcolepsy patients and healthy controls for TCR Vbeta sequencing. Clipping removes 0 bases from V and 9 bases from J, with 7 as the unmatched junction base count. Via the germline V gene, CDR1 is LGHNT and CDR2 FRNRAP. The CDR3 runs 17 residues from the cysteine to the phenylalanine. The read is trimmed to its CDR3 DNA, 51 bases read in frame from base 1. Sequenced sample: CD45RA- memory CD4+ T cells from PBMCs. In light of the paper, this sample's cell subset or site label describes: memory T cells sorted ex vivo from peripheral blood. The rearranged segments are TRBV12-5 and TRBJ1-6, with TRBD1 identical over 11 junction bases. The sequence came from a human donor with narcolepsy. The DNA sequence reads TGTGCTAGTGGTTTGGTTCTCCCCGGGACAGGGGGTTCACCCCTCCACTTT. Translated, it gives CASGLVLPGTGGSPLHF.